The clone carrying this TCR beta chain was found a few times. The antigen remains unidentified. Investigators performed immunoSEQ version v3.0 at survey level. Clones were read by immunoSEQ multiplex PCR, and TCRdb kept only the in-frame ones, dropping some. The sample lists tens of thousands of clones; around 90% were seen once. The data were obtained in a study of long-term antiretroviral therapy in people with HIV. Study-level findings and limits: Researchers lacked any data on ART adherence, viral resistance or therapy changes.

Trimming cost V 6 bases and J 5 bases, with 22 bases left between them. The germline V gene encodes CDR1 GTSNPN and CDR2 SVGIG (reference sequence). CDR3 length: 16 amino acids. Source: unsorted PBMCs, taken about 5.5 years after starting antiretroviral therapy. The rearrangement uses TRBV30 and TRBJ2-2; D might be TRBD1 (7 bases). This TCR derives from a woman aged 40 to 55 with HIV. The CDR3 loop reads CACPDSDRAGTGELFF. CDR3 DNA: TGTGCCTGTCCCGACTCAGACAGGGCGGGGACCGGGGAGCTGTTTTTT.